The source of this T cell receptor (beta chain) is a study of shared clonotypes between healthy human individuals. Study outcomes and limitations: The authors expected sequencing depth to affect clonotype sharing among donors.

This clone was found once. The antigen remains undetermined. Trimming stripped 6 bases from V and 1 base from J, with 12 bases between. Germline CDR1 is MNHNY and CDR2 is SVGAGI (reference sequence). This CDR3 is built from 14 residues. Assay used: immunoSEQ multiplex PCR; TCRdb lists only in-frame clones, some missing. Found here are about 2.4 million clones, 93% of them singletons; the top ten hold 0.36%. The material sequenced was naive CD4+ T cells from PBMCs. The subset here: CD45RA+ positively selected. The V and J genes are TRBV6-6 and TRBJ2-5, with D perhaps matching TRBD1 or TRBD2 (5 bases each). This TCR derives from a man in his late teens or twenties in good health. Some clones in this sample may be carry-over from other donors' samples. Written as DNA, the CDR3 is TGTGCCAGCAGGCGGCCCGGGACCCAAGAGACCCAGTACTTC. Protein sequence: CASRRPGTQETQYF.